This passage covers 9 T cell receptor beta chains from one sample sequenced in a study of cytomegalovirus exposure and HLA in healthy donors. The study ran its PCR with 60 Vbeta and 13 Jbeta primers. Libraries were prepared by immunoSEQ multiplex PCR; TCRdb keeps only in-frame clonotypes and omits some of them. This repertoire shows 90,000 or so clones, around 76% found once; its top ten account for about 9.4%. Sequencing was carried out using PBMCs. Receptors were obtained from a young man in good health and CMV-seropositive.

V gene TRBV10-1 combines with J gene TRBJ2-7; 11 bases map to TRBD2. From germline, CDR1 is WNHNN and CDR2 SYGVQD (reference sequence). This CDR3 comprises 15 residues. V dropped 8 bases and J dropped 1; count of bases not matched to a gene: 7. The CDR3 DNA is TGCGCCAGCGATGGAACTAGCGGGGGTTCCTACGAGCAGTACTTC. Its translation is CASDGTSGGSYEQYF.

Of note for this clone: The same CDR3 can be traced to other DNA sequences in this sample. The V gene is TRBV7-2, the J gene TRBJ2-2; 11 bases agree with TRBD2. Per the germline V gene, CDR1 is SGHTA and CDR2 is FQGNSA. The CDR3 runs 17 residues. Trimming cost V 1 base and J 1 base; bases outside gene matches: 2. The CDR3 coding sequence is TGTGCCAGCAGCTTAGGTCTAGCGGGGGGGAACACCGGGGAGCTGTTTTTT. Its protein is CASSLGLAGGNTGELFF.

The gene calls are TRBV19 and TRBJ1-5; 9 bases fit TRBD1. The CDR3 covers 18 residues. The V gene's germline CDR1 is LNHDA and CDR2 SQIVND (reference sequence). With V trimmed by 4 bases and J by 2 bases, 12 bases remained unmatched. The CDR3 coding sequence is TGTGCCAGTAGTAGTCCCGGGACAGGGAGTGGGGGCAATCAGCCCCAGCATTTT. It encodes CASSSPGTGSGGNQPQHF.

This clone occurred once. DNA for the CDR3: TGTGCCAGCAGTTACTCTGTACAGGGGGCGAATTTTGAGCAGTTCTTC. Translated: CASSYSVQGANFEQFF. J is TRBJ2-1 and V is TRBV6-6; 9 bases are shared with TRBD1. V lost 0 bases to trimming and J lost 9 bases; unmatched junction nucleotides: 9. The CDR3 contains 16 residues. Looked up from germline, CDR1 is MNHNY and CDR2 is SVGAGI (reference sequence).

The chain recombines TRBV7-9 with TRBJ1-5, with D unclear. From germline, CDR1 is SEHNR and CDR2 FQNEAQ (reference sequence). Trimming removed 5 bases at V and 7 bases at J, with 12 bases between. The CDR3 is 13 amino acids. DNA of the CDR3: TGTGCCAGCAGCCCCGGTTTCGGGCAGCCCCAGCATTTT. Translating gives CASSPGFGQPQHF.

The chain employs TRBV6-4 and TRBJ2-2; D gene uncertain. Trimming shortened V by 5 bases and J by 2 bases, and 6 bases separated the two germline ends. Germline assignment: CDR1 MRHNA and CDR2 SNTAGT. The CDR3 loop spans 13 amino acids. CDR3 loop: CASSRQNTGELFF. DNA for the CDR3: TGTGCCAGCAGTAGACAAAACACCGGGGAGCTGTTTTTT.

This clone appeared once. The chain joins TRBV14 to TRBJ2-5; 11 positions agree with TRBD2. The DNA end lines up better with TRBJ2-7; the J call may be wrong. Germline CDR1 reads SGHDN; CDR2 reads FVKESK. This CDR3 is 15 amino acids long. Here the CDR3 reads CASSQIAGGPFEQYF. The DNA of the CDR3 is TGTGCCAGCAGCCAGATAGCGGGGGGGCCTTTCGAGCAGTACTTC.

This clone was observed a few times. The V call is TRBV5-8, the J call TRBJ2-2; unclear D gene. Per germline, CDR1 SGHTS and CDR2 YDEGEE. With 10 bases removed from V and 9 bases from J, the gap between germline ends came to 19 bases. CDR3 size: 13 residues. The CDR3 coding sequence is TGTGCCTACGACCTCATAATCAGGCGGGAGCTGTTTTTT. It specifies CAYDLIIRRELFF.

This clone has only one observation. The chain combines TRBV5-4 with TRBJ2-7; TRBD2 matches at 14 bases. In germline, CDR1 is SGHNT, CDR2 YYREEE (reference sequence). CDR3 length: 16 residues. V gave up 4 bases and J gave up 5 bases; unmatched junction bases: 8. This chain's CDR3 is CASSLRLAGGPHEQYF. In DNA form, the CDR3 reads TGTGCCAGCAGCCTACGACTAGCGGGGGGGCCTCACGAGCAGTACTTC. Filled out from reference TRBV5-4 and TRBJ2-7, the complete variable domain reads ETGVTQSPTHLIKTRGQQVTLRCSSQSGHNTVSWYQQALGQGPQFIFQYYREEENGRGNFPPRFSGLQFPNYSSELNVNALELDDSALYLCASSLRLAGGPHEQYFGPGTRLTVT.